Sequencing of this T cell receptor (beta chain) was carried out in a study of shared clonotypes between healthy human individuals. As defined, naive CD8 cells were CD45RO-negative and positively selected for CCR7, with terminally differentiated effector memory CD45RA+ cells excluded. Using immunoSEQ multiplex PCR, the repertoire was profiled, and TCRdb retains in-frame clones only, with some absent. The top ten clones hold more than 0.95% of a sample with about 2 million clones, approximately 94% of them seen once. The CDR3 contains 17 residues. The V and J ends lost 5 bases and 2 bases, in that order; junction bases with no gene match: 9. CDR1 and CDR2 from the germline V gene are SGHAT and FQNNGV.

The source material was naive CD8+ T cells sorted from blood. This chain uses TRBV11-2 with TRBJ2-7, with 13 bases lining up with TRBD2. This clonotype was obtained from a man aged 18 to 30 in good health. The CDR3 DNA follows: TGTGCCAGCAGCGACTATACCGGGACTAGCGGGACCTACGAGCAGTACTTC. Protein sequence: CASSDYTGTSGTYEQYF.